Following are 9 T cell receptor beta chains from one sample sequenced in a study of molecular identifiers for immune sequencing clone quantification. TCRdb reanalysed the PCR reads using MiXCR and keeps one entry per CDR3 protein. The data contain 490,000 or so distinct CDR3 sequences, around 23% of them seen just once; the ten biggest clones take up roughly 0.77%. Sequences were obtained from naive CD8+ T cells from blood, with Jurkat cell RNA spiked in. Subset here: FACS-sorted CD8+CD4-CCR7+CD45RA+ naive T cells. These receptors all stem from a human donor in good health. Some libraries in this study had Jurkat cell RNA spiked in.

The sample holds many counts of this clonotype. The rearrangement links TRBV7-2 to TRBJ2-3; 9 positions match TRBD2. With 1 base clipped from V and 4 bases from J, the junction kept 3 bases outside the gene matches. From germline, CDR1 is SGHTA and CDR2 FQGNSA. CDR3 length: 15 amino acids. CDR3 amino acids: CASSLEGLASDTQYF. In DNA form, the CDR3 reads TGTGCCAGCAGCTTAGAAGGACTAGCGTCAGATACGCAGTATTTT.

This chain connects TRBV29-1 to TRBJ2-3, with D perhaps matching TRBD1 or TRBD2 (6 bases each). Trimming pared 7 bases from V and 5 bases from J, leaving 16 bases between. CDR3 length: 13 residues. CDR1 and CDR2 (germline): SQVTM, ANQGSEA. In nucleotides, the CDR3 is TGCAGCGCCCGCGCCAGGGGAGGAGATACGCAGTATTTT. Protein product: CSARARGGDTQYF.

This clonotype was counted once. A much larger clone is a single base away; this may be a read error. The chain has TRBV28 and TRBJ1-1; weak D call: TRBD1 (5 bases). Trimming took off 4 bases at V and 7 bases at J, with 13 bases between the two ends. This CDR3 contains 13 residues. Per the germline V gene, CDR1 is MDHEN and CDR2 is SYDVKM. The CDR3, as DNA: TGTGCCAGCAGTTCCCCGGGACTGGTTGAAGCTTTCTTT. Protein: CASSSPGLVEAFF.

Concerning this clonotype: A much larger clone differs by one base, so this may be a read error. This chain connects TRBV29-1 to TRBJ2-1, with D possibly being TRBD1 (5 bases). CDR3 length: 15 amino acids. The germline CDR1 and CDR2 sequences are SQVTM and ANQGSEA. CDR3 nucleotide sequence: TGCAGCGTTGACCACAGGAGACCAACCTACAATGAGCTGTTCTTC. It specifies CSVDHRRPTYNELFF.

The chain carries TRBV2 and TRBJ1-6; TRBD1 aligns across 10 bases. V lost 5 bases to trimming and J lost 6 bases; unmatched junction nucleotides: 10. CDR3 length: 17 residues. Germline values: CDR1 SNHLY, CDR2 FYNNEI. CDR3: CASSRPGTGDGNSPLHF. CDR3 sequence (DNA): TGTGCCAGCAGTAGGCCCGGGACAGGGGACGGTAATTCACCCCTCCACTTT.

This clonotype came up many times. The chain carries TRBV4-3 and TRBJ1-2; 8 bases align to TRBD1. Germline V gene sequence: CDR1 LGHNA, CDR2 YSLEER. V shed 4 bases and J 10 bases; nucleotides not matched to a gene: 5. The CDR3 has 12 amino acids. CDR3 loop: CASSLEDRAYTF. The DNA for the CDR3 is TGCGCCAGCAGCCTAGAGGACAGGGCCTACACCTTC.

At least ten counts were recorded for this clonotype. This chain connects TRBV7-9 to TRBJ2-3, with 9 positions matching TRBD1. The germline V gene has CDR1 SEHNR and CDR2 FQNEAQ (reference sequence). This CDR3 comprises 15 residues. With 2 bases clipped from V and 5 bases from J, the junction kept 5 bases outside the gene matches. The CDR3 region has the DNA TGTGCCAGCAGCTTATTGGACAGGGGTAGAGATACGCAGTATTTT. Translation: CASSLLDRGRDTQYF.

The chain carries TRBV30 and TRBJ2-7; D may match TRBD1 or TRBD2 (5 bases each). V dropped 3 bases and J dropped 3 bases, with 12 bases sitting between them. CDR1 is GTSNPN, CDR2 SVGIG, per germline (reference sequence). CDR3 length: 13 residues. CDR3 sequence (DNA): TGTGCCTGGAGCCAAGGGGAGAACTACGAGCAGTACTTC. Amino acid sequence: CAWSQGENYEQYF. The variable domain in full, completed from reference TRBV30 and TRBJ2-7, reads SQTIHQWPATLVQPVGSPLSLECTVEGTSNPNLYWYRQAAGRGLQLLFYSVGIGQISSEVPQNLSASRPQDRQFILSSKKLLLSDSGFYLCAWSQGENYEQYFGPGTRLTVT.

Regarding this clonotype: One end of the junction fails to match germline, which may point to a read error. V and J are TRBV10-3 and TRBJ2-2; a weak D match, TRBD2 (5 bases). This CDR3 is 17 amino acids long. From germline, CDR1 is ENHRY and CDR2 SYGVKD. CDR3 nucleotides: TGTGCCATCAGTGAGAGGACTTTCGGCGGCGGACCCGGGGTGCTGTTTTTT. It translates to CAISERTFGGGPGVLFF.